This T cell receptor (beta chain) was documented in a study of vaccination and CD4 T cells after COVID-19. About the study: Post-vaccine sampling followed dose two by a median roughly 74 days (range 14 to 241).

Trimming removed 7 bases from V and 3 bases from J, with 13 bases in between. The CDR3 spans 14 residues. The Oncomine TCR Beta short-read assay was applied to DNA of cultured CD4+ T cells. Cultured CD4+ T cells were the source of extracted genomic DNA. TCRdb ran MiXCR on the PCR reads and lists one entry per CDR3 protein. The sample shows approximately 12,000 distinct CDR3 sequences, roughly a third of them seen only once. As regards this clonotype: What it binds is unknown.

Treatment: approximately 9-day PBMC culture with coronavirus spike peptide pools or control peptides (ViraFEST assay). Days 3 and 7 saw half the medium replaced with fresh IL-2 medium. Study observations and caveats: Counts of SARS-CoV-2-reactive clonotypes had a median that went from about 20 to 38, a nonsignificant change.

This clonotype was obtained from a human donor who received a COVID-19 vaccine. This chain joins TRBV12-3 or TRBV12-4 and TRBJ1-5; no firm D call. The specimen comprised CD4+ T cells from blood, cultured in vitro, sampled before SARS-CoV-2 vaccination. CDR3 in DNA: TGTGCCAGCACCACTGGGGAACCCAATCAGCCCCAGCATTTT. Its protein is CASTTGEPNQPQHF.